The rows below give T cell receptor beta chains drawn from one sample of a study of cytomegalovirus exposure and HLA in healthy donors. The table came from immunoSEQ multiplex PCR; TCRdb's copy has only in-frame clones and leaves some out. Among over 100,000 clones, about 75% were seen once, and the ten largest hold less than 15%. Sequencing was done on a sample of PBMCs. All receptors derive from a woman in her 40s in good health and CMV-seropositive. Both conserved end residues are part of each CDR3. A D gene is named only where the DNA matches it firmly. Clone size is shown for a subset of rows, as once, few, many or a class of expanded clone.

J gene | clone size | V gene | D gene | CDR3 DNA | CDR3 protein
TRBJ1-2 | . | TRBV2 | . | TGTGCCAGCATGCCAAGCAACTATGGCTACACCTTC | CASMPSNYGYTF
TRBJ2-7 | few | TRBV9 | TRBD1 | TGTGCCAGCAGCCCCCGTTTCGGGGACAGGGCAATCTACGAGCAGTACTTC | CASSPRFGDRAIYEQYF
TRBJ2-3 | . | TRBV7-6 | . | TGTGCCAGCACACTCGGGGGAACCGGCACAGATACGCAGTATTTT | CASTLGGTGTDTQYF
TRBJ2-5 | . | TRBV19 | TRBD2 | TGTGCCAGTAGTATGCGCGCTAGCGGCCAAGAGACCCAGTACTTC | CASSMRASGQETQYF
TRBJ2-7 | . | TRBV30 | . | TGTGCCTGGAGGCTAGGCGGGACCTCAATATCCGAGCAGTACTTC | CAWRLGGTSISEQYF
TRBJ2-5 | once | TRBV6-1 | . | TGTGCCAGCCGGGAGGAGACCCAGTACTTC | CASREETQYF
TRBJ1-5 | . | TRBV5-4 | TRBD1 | TGTGCCAGCAGCTCGGGCAGGGGGGCCGGTCAGCCCCAGCATTTT | CASSSGRGAGQPQHF
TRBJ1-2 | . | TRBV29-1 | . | TGCAGCGTTGTAGTACTCGATGGCTACACCTTC | CSVVVLDGYTF
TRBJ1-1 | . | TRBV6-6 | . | TGTGCCAGCAGTATTCAGGGCATTGAAGCTTTCTTT | CASSIQGIEAFF
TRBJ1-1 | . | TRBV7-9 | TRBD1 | TGTGCCAGCAGCCCCTGGACAGGGGGATTCACTGAAGCTTTCTTT | CASSPWTGGFTEAFF
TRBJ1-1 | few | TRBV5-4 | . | TGTGCCAGCAGCTCCCAGGATACCGAAGCTTTCTTT | CASSSQDTEAFF
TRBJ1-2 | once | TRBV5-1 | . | TGCGCCAGCAGCTTGGAGCGGGGGCGGAATGGCTACACCTTC | CASSLERGRNGYTF
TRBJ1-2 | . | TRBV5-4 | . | TGTGCCAGCTGGGGGAGGAAGGGCTACACCTTC | CASWGRKGYTF
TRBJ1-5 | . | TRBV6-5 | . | TGTGCCAGCAGTTACACTACAGGGTCGGATCAGCCCCAGCATTTT | CASSYTTGSDQPQHF
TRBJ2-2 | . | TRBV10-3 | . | TGTGCCATCAGAGAGACTCGGGGACAGAACACCGGGGAGCTGTTTTTT | CAIRETRGQNTGELFF
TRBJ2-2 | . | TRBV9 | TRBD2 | TGTGCCAGCGCAGGGGCGGGGGGGGCCGAGACCGGGGAGCTGTTTTTT | CASAGAGGAETGELFF
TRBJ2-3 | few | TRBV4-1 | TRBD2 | TGCGCCAGCAGCCAAGGCGCGGGGGAATTCGCAGATACGCAGTATTTT | CASSQGAGEFADTQYF
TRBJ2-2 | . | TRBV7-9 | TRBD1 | TGTGCCAGCAGCTTCTGGACAGGAACCACCGGGGAGCTGTTTTTT | CASSFWTGTTGELFF
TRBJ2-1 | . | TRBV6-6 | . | TGTGCCAGCAGTTATAACACAGGGTGGGTGAATGAGCAGTTCTTC | CASSYNTGWVNEQFF
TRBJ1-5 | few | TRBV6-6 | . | TGTGCCAGCAGTTACAGTCAGAGCAATCAGCCCCAGCATTTT | CASSYSQSNQPQHF
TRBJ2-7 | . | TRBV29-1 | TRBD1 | TGCAGCGCGCGGAACAGGGGCCTCTCCTACGAGCAGTACTTC | CSARNRGLSYEQYF
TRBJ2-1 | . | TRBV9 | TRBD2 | TGTGCCAGCAGCGTAGGGGCTAGCGGGGGGACCTACAATGAGCAGTTCTTC | CASSVGASGGTYNEQFF
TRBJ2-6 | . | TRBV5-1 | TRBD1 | TGCGCCAGCAGTCCATGGGGACAGCGGAGCTCTGGGGCCAACGTCCTGACTTTC | CASSPWGQRSSGANVLTF
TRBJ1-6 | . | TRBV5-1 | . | TGCGCCAGCAGCTTGTACAGGGTAAATTCACCCCTCCACTTT | CASSLYRVNSPLHF
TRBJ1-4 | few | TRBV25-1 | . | TGTGCCAGCAGTAACAGGGTTAATGAAAAACTGTTTTTT | CASSNRVNEKLFF
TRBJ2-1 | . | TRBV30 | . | TGTGCCTGGAGCTTCCTTGTTGAGAATGAGCAGTTCTTC | CAWSFLVENEQFF
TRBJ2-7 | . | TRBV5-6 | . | TGTGCCAGCAGCTTAAACAGAGCCTACGAGCAGTACTTC | CASSLNRAYEQYF
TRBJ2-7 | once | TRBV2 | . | TGTGCCAGCAGTGGGGGTCGTCGGGGATACGCCGAGCAGTACTTC | CASSGGRRGYAEQYF
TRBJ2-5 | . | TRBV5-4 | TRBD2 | TGTGCCAGCAGCTTTGGCGGGGGGGCCCGAGAGACCCAGTACTTC | CASSFGGGARETQYF
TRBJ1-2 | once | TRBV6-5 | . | TGTGCCAGCGCGCGGTTTGTTGGAGACTATGGCTACACCTTC | CASARFVGDYGYTF
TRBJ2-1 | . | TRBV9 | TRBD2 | TGTGCCAGCAGCCCGCGATGGTCTAGCGGGGGGAGGAACGATGAGCAGTTCTTC | CASSPRWSSGGRNDEQFF
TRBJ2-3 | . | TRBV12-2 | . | TGTGCAAGTCGCTTTACGGTGTATAGTGGGCGCACAGATACGCAGTATTTT | CASRFTVYSGRTDTQYF
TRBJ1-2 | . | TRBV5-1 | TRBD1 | TGCGCCAGCAGGTGGGACAGGGATGGCTACACCTTC | CASRWDRDGYTF
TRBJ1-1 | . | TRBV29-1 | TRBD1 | TGCAGCGTTGAAGGACAGGGAGGAAGGAACACTGAAGCTTTCTTT | CSVEGQGGRNTEAFF
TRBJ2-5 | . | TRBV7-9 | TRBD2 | TGTGCCAGCAGCGAAGGTTTAGGGTTTTTAGGGACTAGCCTTGAGACCCAGTACTTC | CASSEGLGFLGTSLETQYF
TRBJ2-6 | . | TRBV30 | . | TGTGCCTGGAGTTTAGCGATCTCTGGGGCCAACGTCCTGACTTTC | CAWSLAISGANVLTF
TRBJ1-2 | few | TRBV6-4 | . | TGTGCCAGCAGTGACAGGCAGGGAGGTGGCTACACCTTC | CASSDRQGGGYTF
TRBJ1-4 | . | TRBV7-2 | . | TGTGCCAGCAGCTTAGGGGAGACAAATGAAAAACTGTTTTTT | CASSLGETNEKLFF
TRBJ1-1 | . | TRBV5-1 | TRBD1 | TGCGCCAGCAGCCCGAGACAGGGGATGAACACTGAAGCTTTCTTT | CASSPRQGMNTEAFF
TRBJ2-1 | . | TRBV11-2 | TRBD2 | TGTGCCAGCAGCCCGAGAGCGGGGGTAAACAATGAGCAGTTCTTC | CASSPRAGVNNEQFF
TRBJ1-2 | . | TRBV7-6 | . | TGTGCCAGCAGCTTGCAGGGTAGTGGCTACACCTTC | CASSLQGSGYTF
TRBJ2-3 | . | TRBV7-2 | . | TGTGCCAGCAGCCGAGCGGATCAAGATACGCAGTATTTT | CASSRADQDTQYF
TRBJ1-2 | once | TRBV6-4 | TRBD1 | TGTGCCAGCAGGACGGACAGGGGGCCAATGTATGGCTACACCTTC | CASRTDRGPMYGYTF
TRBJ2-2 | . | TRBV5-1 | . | TGCGCCAGCAGCCGCGAGGCGGGGTCCCTCGGCCACGGGGAGCTGTTTTTT | CASSREAGSLGHGELFF
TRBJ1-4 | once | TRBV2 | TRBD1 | TGTGCCAGCAGTGAGGGACAGGGGGGCGAAAAACTGTTTTTT | CASSEGQGGEKLFF
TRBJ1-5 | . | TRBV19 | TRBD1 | TGTGCCAGTAGTATGGGAGACAGGGGGCATTGGCAGCCCCAGCATTTT | CASSMGDRGHWQPQHF
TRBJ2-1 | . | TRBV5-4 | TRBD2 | TGTGCCAGCAGCTTTACTAGCGGGACACCCACTAATGAGCAGTTCTTC | CASSFTSGTPTNEQFF
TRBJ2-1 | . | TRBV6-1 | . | TGTGCCAGCAGTGAAAGAACAGGGGGGGCCGGCTACAATGAGCAGTTCTTC | CASSERTGGAGYNEQFF